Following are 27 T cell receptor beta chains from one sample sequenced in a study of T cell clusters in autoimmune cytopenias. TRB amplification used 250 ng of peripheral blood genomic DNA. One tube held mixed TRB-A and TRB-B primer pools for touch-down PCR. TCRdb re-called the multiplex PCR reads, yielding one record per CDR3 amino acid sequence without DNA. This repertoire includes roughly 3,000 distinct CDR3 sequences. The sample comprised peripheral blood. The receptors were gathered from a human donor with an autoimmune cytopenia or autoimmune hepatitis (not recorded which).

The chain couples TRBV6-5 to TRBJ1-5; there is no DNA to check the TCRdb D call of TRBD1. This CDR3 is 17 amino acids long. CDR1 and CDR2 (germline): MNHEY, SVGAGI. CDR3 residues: CASSEWGAQSADQPQHF.

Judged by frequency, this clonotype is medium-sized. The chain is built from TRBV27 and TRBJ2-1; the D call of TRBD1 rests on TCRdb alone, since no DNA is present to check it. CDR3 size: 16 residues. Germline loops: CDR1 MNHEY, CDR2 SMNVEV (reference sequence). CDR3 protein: CASIPGGIRRDDGQFF.

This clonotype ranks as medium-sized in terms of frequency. The CDR3 loop is CSVEGFGRYEQYF. The chain has TRBV29-1 and TRBJ2-7; TCRdb indicates TRBD1, and absent DNA this call remains unverified. CDR3 length: 13 amino acids. The germline CDR1 and CDR2 sequences are SQVTM and ANQGSEA.

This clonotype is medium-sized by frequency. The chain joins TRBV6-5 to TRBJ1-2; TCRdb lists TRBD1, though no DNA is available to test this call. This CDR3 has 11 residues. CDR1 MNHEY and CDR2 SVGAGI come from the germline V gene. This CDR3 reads CASRDPVGYTF.

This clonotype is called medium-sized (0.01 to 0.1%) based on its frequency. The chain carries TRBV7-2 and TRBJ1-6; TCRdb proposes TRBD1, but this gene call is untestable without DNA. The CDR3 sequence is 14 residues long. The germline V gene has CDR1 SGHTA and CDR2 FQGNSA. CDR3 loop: CASTPGGYGSPLHF. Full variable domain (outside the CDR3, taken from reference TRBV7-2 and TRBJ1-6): GAGVSQSPSNKVTEKGKDVELRCDPISGHTALYWYRQSLGQGLEFLIYFQGNSAPDKSGLPSDRFSAERTGGSVSTLTIQRTQQEDSAVYLCASTPGGYGSPLHFGNGTRLTVT.

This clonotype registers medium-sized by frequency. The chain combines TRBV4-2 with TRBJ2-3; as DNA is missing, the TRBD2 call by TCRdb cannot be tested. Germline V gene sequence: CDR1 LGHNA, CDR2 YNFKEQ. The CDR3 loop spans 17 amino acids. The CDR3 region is CASSQVITGGGTDTQYF.

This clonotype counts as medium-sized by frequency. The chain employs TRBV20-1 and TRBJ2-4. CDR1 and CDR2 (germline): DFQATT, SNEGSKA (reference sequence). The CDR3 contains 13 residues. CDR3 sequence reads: CSAPNRAKNIQYF.

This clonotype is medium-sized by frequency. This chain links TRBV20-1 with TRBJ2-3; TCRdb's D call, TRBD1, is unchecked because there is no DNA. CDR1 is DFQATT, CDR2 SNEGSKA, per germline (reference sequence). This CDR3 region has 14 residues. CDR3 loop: CSARGGGPTDTQYF.

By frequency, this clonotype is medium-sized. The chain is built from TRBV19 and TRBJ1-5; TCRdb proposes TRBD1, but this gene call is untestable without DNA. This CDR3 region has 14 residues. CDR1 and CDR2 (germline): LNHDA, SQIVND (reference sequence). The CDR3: CASSISRGDQPQHF.

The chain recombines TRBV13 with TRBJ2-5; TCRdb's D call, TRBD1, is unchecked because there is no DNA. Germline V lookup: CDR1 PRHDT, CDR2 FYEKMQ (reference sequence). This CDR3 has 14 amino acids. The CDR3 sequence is CASSFLYRGETQYF.

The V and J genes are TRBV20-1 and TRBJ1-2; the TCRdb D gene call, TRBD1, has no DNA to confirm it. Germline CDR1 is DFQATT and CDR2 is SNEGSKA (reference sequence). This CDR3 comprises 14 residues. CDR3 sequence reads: CSARRGEANYGYTF.

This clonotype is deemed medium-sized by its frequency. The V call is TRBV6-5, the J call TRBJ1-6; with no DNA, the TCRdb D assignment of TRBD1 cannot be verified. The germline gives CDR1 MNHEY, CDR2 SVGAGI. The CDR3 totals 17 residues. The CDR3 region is CASRNGAYRRMRSPLHF.

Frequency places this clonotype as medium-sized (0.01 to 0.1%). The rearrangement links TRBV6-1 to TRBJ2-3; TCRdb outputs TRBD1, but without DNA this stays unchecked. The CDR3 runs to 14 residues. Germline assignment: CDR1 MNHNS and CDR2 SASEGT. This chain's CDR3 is CASSPPTDTDTQYF.

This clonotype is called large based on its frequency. The CDR3 here is CSVNVAGAYGYTF. The rearrangement links TRBV29-1 to TRBJ1-2; TCRdb's D gene call, TRBD1, goes unchecked for lack of DNA. The CDR3 spans 13 residues. Germline V lookup: CDR1 SQVTM, CDR2 ANQGSEA.

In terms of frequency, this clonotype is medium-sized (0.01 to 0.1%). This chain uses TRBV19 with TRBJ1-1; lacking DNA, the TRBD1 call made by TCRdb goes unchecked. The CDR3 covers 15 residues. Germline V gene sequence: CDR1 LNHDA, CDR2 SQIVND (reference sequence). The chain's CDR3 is CASSIGTGGNTEAFF. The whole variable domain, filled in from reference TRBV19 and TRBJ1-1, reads DGGITQSPKYLFRKEGQNVTLSCEQNLNHDAMYWYRQDPGQGLRLIYYSQIVNDFQKGDIAEGYSVSREKKESFPLTVTSAQKNPTAFYLCASSIGTGGNTEAFFGQGTRLTVV.

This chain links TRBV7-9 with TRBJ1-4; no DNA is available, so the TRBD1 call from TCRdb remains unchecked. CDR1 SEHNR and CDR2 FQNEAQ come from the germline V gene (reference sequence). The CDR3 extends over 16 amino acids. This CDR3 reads CASSLGRQDSNEKLFF.

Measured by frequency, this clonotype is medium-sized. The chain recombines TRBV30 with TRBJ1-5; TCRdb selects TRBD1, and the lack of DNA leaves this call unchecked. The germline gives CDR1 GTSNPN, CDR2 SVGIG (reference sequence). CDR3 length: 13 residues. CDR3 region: CACDRGSNQPQHF.

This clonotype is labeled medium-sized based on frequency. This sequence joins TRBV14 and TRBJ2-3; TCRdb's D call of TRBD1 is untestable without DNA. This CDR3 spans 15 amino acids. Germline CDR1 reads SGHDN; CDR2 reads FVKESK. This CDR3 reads CASSRQRGSTDTQYF. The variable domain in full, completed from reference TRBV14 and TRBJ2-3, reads EAGVTQFPSHSVIEKGQTVTLRCDPISGHDNLYWYRRVMGKEIKFLLHFVKESKQDESGMPNNRFLAERTGGTYSTLKVQPAELEDSGVYFCASSRQRGSTDTQYFGPGTRLTVL.

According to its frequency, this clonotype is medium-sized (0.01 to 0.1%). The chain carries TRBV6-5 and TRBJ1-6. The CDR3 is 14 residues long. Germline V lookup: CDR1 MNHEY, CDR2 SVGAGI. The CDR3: CASSESSYNSPLHF.

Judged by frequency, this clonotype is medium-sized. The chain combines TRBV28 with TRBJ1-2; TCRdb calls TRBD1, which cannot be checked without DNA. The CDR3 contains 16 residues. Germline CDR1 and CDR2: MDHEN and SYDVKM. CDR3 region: CASSFGIRVSYPGYTF.

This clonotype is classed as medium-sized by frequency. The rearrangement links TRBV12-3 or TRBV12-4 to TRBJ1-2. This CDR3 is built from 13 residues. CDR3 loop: CASTSTANYGYTF.

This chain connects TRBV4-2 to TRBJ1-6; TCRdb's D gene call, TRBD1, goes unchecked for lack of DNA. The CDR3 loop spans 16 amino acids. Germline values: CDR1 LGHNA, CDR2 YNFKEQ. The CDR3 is CASSKSVDRGFSPLHF.

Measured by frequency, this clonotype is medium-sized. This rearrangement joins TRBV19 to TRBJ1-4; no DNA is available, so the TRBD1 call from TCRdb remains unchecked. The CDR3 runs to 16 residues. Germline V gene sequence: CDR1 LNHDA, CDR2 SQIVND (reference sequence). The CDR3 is CASTIDRQSTNEKLFF.

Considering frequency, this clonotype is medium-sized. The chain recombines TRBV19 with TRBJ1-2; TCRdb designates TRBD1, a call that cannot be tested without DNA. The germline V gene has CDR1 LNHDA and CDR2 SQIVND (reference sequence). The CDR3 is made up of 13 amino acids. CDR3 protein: CASSISQGAGYTF.

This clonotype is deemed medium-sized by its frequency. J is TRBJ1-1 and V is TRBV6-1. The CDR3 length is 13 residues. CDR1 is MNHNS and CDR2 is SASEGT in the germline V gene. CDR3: CASSGDMNTEAFF.

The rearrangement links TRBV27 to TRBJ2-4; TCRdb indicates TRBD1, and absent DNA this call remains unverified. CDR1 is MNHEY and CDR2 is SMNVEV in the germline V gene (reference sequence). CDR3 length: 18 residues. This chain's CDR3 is CASSLSREQGVAKNIQYF.

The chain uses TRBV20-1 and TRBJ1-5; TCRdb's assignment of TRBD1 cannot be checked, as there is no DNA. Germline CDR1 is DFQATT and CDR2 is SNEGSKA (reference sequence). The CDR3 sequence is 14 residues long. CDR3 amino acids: CSASRGHPGPPQHF.